The 21 T cell receptor beta chains listed next were all sequenced from one sample in a study of blood T cell repertoires in COVID-19. Here immunoSEQ multiplex PCR was the method, and the copy in TCRdb shows in-frame clones only, minus some. The sample includes roughly 220,000 clones, around 88% of them seen just once. Material: PBMCs or T cells enriched from blood (not recorded which). These receptors originate from a woman aged 50 to 65 with acute COVID-19.

V gene TRBV18 combines with J gene TRBJ1-6; 7 nucleotides line up with TRBD1. The length of the CDR3 is 16 residues. Germline V CDR1 and CDR2: KGHSH, LQKENI. After removal of 8 bases from V and 0 bases from J, the junction contained 7 bases not matched to a gene. This CDR3 is CASLRDRSSYNSPLHF. The CDR3 bases are TGTGCCAGCCTAAGGGACAGAAGCTCCTATAATTCACCCCTCCACTTT. Based on the CDR3 plus reference TRBV18 and TRBJ1-6, the full variable domain is NAGVMQNPRHLVRRRGQEARLRCSPMKGHSHVYWYRQLPEEGLKFMVYLQKENIIDESGMPKERFSAEFPKEGPSILRIQQVVRGDSAAYFCASLRDRSSYNSPLHFGNGTRLTVT.

V gene TRBV29-1 combines with J gene TRBJ1-3; TRBD1 agrees at 7 bases. With 5 bases clipped from V and 0 bases from J, the junction kept 7 bases outside the gene matches. Germline CDR1 reads SQVTM; CDR2 reads ANQGSEA. This CDR3 is built from 15 residues. The DNA for the CDR3 is TGCAGCGTTACCGAGGGGGCTCTCTCTGGAAACACCATATATTTT. It is translated as CSVTEGALSGNTIYF.

The rearrangement joins TRBV2 to TRBJ2-3; 9 nucleotides align to TRBD2. Germline trimming cut 8 bases from V and 0 bases from J; bases unmatched to any gene: 3. Germline values: CDR1 SNHLY, CDR2 FYNNEI. The CDR3 has 14 residues. The CDR3: CASRLAVSTDTQYF. In DNA form, the CDR3 reads TGTGCCAGCCGACTAGCGGTAAGCACAGATACGCAGTATTTT.

The chain carries TRBV5-4 and TRBJ2-3; 11 bases are a match to TRBD2. The CDR3 has 17 amino acids. The trim removed 4 bases at V and 0 bases at J, leaving 7 bases unmatched. Germline lookup yields CDR1 SGHNT and CDR2 YYREEE (reference sequence). The CDR3 sequence: CASSTRLAGSSTDTQYF. As DNA, the CDR3 is TGTGCCAGCAGCACTCGACTAGCGGGGTCTAGCACAGATACGCAGTATTTT.

This sequence joins TRBV29-1 and TRBJ2-2; 11 nucleotides agree with TRBD2. The germline CDR1 and CDR2 sequences are SQVTM and ANQGSEA. The CDR3 contains 14 residues. The trim removed 6 bases at V and 4 bases at J, leaving 4 bases unmatched. The CDR3 is CSVGLAGGTGELFF. The DNA of the CDR3 is TGCAGCGTGGGCCTAGCGGGGGGCACCGGGGAGCTGTTTTTT.

CDR3 loop: CAREGTSGPSDTQYF. In nucleotides, the CDR3 is TGTGCCAGGGAAGGGACTAGCGGGCCTTCAGATACGCAGTATTTT. J is TRBJ2-3 and V is TRBV9; 12 bases match TRBD2. The V gene's germline CDR1 is SGDLS and CDR2 YYNGEE. V lost 8 bases, J lost 4 bases, and 8 bases stayed unmatched. The CDR3 runs 15 residues.

CDR3 nucleotide sequence: TGTGCCAGTAGTATAGCGGGAGGGCCGTCCTACGAGCAGTACTTC. Its protein product is CASSIAGGPSYEQYF. The chain employs TRBV19 and TRBJ2-7, with 8 bases matching TRBD2. The germline gives CDR1 LNHDA, CDR2 SQIVND (reference sequence). CDR3 size: 15 residues. V trimming: 1 base; J trimming: 1 base; junction bases outside the gene matches: 3.

V is TRBV27 and J is TRBJ1-2, with 8 positions matching TRBD1. Germline CDR1 is MNHEY and CDR2 is SMNVEV (reference sequence). V lost 6 bases, J lost 2 bases, and 14 bases stayed unmatched. This CDR3 has 17 residues. The CDR3 sequence is CASSRSFRGTGNYGYTF. The CDR3 nucleotides are TGTGCCAGCAGCCGCTCCTTCCGCGGGACAGGCAACTATGGCTACACCTTC.

The chain joins TRBV2 to TRBJ1-3; perhaps TRBD1 as D (6 bases). This CDR3 comprises 15 residues. CDR1 and CDR2 (germline): SNHLY, FYNNEI. V lost 6 bases, J lost 0 bases, and 12 bases lay in between. The DNA for the CDR3 is TGTGCCAGCAGGGCAGGGGAGAGCTCTGGAAACACCATATATTTT. Translated: CASRAGESSGNTIYF.

The chain links TRBV6-2 or TRBV6-3 to TRBJ2-3, with a tentative D call TRBD2 (6 bases). V lost 6 bases and J 0 bases, leaving 19 bases between the germline ends. In germline, CDR1 is MNHEY, CDR2 SVGEGT. The CDR3 covers 17 residues. The CDR3 protein is CASSRYPGLTSTDTQYF. CDR3 nucleotide sequence: TGTGCCAGCAGCAGGTACCCGGGACTCACTAGCACAGATACGCAGTATTTT.

The V and J genes are TRBV28 and TRBJ1-1; 8 positions match TRBD1. The CDR3 runs to 13 residues. Germline loops: CDR1 MDHEN, CDR2 SYDVKM. The V gene end was trimmed by 5 bases and the J gene end by 11 bases; junction bases not matched to a gene: 10. CDR3 in DNA: TGTGCCAGCAGTCCATGGGGGCAGGGGGCCGCTTTCTTT. Protein sequence: CASSPWGQGAAFF. Using reference TRBV28 and TRBJ1-1 for the parts outside the CDR3, the full variable domain is DVKVTQSSRYLVKRTGEKVFLECVQDMDHENMFWYRQDPGLGLRLIYFSYDVKMKEKGDIPEGYSVSREKKERFSLILESASTNQTSMYLCASSPWGQGAAFFGQGTRLTVV.

This clone was seen ten or more times. The chain couples TRBV4-2 to TRBJ2-7; 11 bases fit TRBD2. Germline V gene lookup returns CDR1 LGHNA and CDR2 YNFKEQ. This CDR3 spans 17 amino acids. V trimming: 3 bases; J trimming: 2 bases; junction bases outside the gene matches: 9. In nucleotides, the CDR3 is TGTGCCAGCAGCCACTGGGGACTAGCGGAAAAACCCTACGAGCAGTACTTC. As protein: CASSHWGLAEKPYEQYF.

The chain's CDR3 is CASSQGPEQYF. The DNA for the CDR3 is TGTGCCAGCAGCCAAGGGCCGGAGCAGTACTTC. The chain links TRBV3-1 (or the pseudogene TRBV3-2) to TRBJ2-7; D not resolved. CDR1 LGHDT and CDR2 YNNKEL come from the germline V gene (reference sequence). Trimming took 1 base from V and 7 from J, leaving 5 bases between them. The CDR3 sequence is 11 residues long.

In this sample, this clone turned up once. This chain uses TRBV4-1 with TRBJ1-1; tentatively, D is TRBD1 (6 bases). The CDR3 loop spans 16 amino acids. Germline-derived CDR1 and CDR2 are MGHRA and YSYEKL. Trimming stripped 1 base from V and 4 bases from J, with 16 bases between. The chain's CDR3 is CASSQVTGWVGTEAFF. The CDR3 DNA reads TGCGCCAGCAGCCAAGTAACAGGGTGGGTAGGCACTGAAGCTTTCTTT.

The V and J genes are TRBV3-1 (or the pseudogene TRBV3-2) and TRBJ1-6; 11 nucleotides match TRBD1. Germline V lookup: CDR1 LGHDT, CDR2 YNNKEL (reference sequence). This CDR3 contains 15 residues. With V trimmed by 1 base and J by 9 bases, 2 bases remained unmatched. CDR3 in DNA: TGTGCCAGCAGCCAAGGTGGGACAGGGGGTTCACCCCTCCACTTT. Translated, it gives CASSQGGTGGSPLHF.

The rearrangement joins TRBV24-1 to TRBJ2-1; 7 bases agree with TRBD1. This CDR3 contains 18 residues. Looked up from germline, CDR1 is KGHDR and CDR2 is SFDVKD. Trimming at V came to 4 bases and at J to 0 bases, leaving 11 bases not matched to a gene. In nucleotides, the CDR3 is TGTGCCACCAGTGACCCTACCGGGACAGCAATCTCCTACAATGAGCAGTTCTTC. Translation gives CATSDPTGTAISYNEQFF.

The chain joins TRBV20-1 to TRBJ2-2; 7 bases are shared with TRBD2. The V segment lost 3 bases and the J segment 6 bases; nucleotides outside the gene matches: 10. The CDR3 spans 15 residues. Germline lookup yields CDR1 DFQATT and CDR2 SNEGSKA (reference sequence). Here the CDR3 DNA reads TGCAGTGCTAGTTCCGGGAGGACGGGACCCGGGGAGCTGTTTTTT. It yields the protein CSASSGRTGPGELFF.

The V call is TRBV3-1 (or the pseudogene TRBV3-2), the J call TRBJ1-6; tentatively, D is TRBD1 (6 bases). Germline V gives CDR1 LGHDT, CDR2 YNNKEL (reference sequence). The CDR3 length is 14 residues. Trimming removed 6 bases from V and 7 bases from J, with 13 bases in between. In DNA form, the CDR3 reads TGTGCCAGCAGGCGACAGGCGACGAATTCACCCCTCCACTTT. Protein sequence: CASRRQATNSPLHF.

The V gene is TRBV7-3, the J gene TRBJ1-1, with TRBD1 matching 7 bases. CDR3 length equals 18 residues. The junction had 17 bases not matched to a gene; V was cut back by 5 bases and J by 2 bases. Germline V gene lookup returns CDR1 SGHTA and CDR2 FQGTGA. The CDR3 DNA follows: TGTGCCAGCAGCCCCGGGATCGGAGGGGGCGCGTTTAACACTGAAGCTTTCTTT. It yields the protein CASSPGIGGGAFNTEAFF.

This clone came up a few times. This chain links TRBV7-9 with TRBJ1-4; D unclear. Trimming pared 1 base from V and 7 bases from J, leaving 13 bases between. This CDR3 region has 15 residues. Germline assignment: CDR1 SEHNR and CDR2 FQNEAQ (reference sequence). The DNA for the CDR3 is TGTGCCAGCAGCTTAGGTCTAAGAGGGAGTGAAAAACTGTTTTTT. Protein: CASSLGLRGSEKLFF.

This sequence joins TRBV9 and TRBJ2-2; D might be TRBD2 (5 bases). Germline CDR1 reads SGDLS; CDR2 reads YYNGEE. This CDR3 has 14 amino acids. The ends were cut back, 2 bases at V and 2 bases at J, with 7 bases in the middle. The CDR3 here is CASSVEVNTGELFF. The CDR3 region has the DNA TGTGCCAGCAGCGTGGAGGTAAACACCGGGGAGCTGTTTTTT.